These T cell receptor beta chains were read from a single sample in a study of response to subunit inactivated influenza vaccine. TCRdb redid the calling of the RT-PCR reads with MiXCR, one entry per CDR3 protein. The sample carries over 750,000 distinct CDR3 sequences, 21% recorded once. Sequenced material: PBMCs from blood, taken 4 to 6 days after vaccination. These receptors were obtained from a man aged 50 to 60 who received an inactivated influenza vaccine. The CDR3 runs from the conserved cysteine through the conserved F or W. D genes are given only for firm matches. The size of a clone is reported for some rows only, either as once, few or many, or as a class for expanded clones.

CDR3 DNA	CDR3 protein	clone size	D gene	V gene	J gene
TGCGCCAGCAGCCAAGATAGGGCAGTGAATTACGAGCAGTACTTC	CASSQDRAVNYEQYF	few	NA	TRBV4-1	TRBJ2-7
TGTGCCAGCAGTAGCGGAGCGAGGACCGGGGAGCTGTTTTTT	CASSSGARTGELFF	NA	NA	TRBV6-4	TRBJ2-2
TGTGCCATCAGTGAGTCGCCCAGCGGGGGTCAAGAGACCCAGTACTTC	CAISESPSGGQETQYF	NA	TRBD2	TRBV10-3	TRBJ2-5
TGCAGCGCTGAGGCCGGGACTCCGAACACCGGGGAGCTGTTTTTT	CSAEAGTPNTGELFF	NA	NA	TRBV29-1	TRBJ2-2
TGTGCCAGCAGCTTATTCCGGACCCTCTACAATGAGCAGTTCTTC	CASSLFRTLYNEQFF	few	NA	TRBV11-2	TRBJ2-1
TGCAGCGTTGCCCTGGGCCTCGGCTACGAGCAGTACTTC	CSVALGLGYEQYF	many	NA	TRBV29-1	TRBJ2-7
TGCAGTGCTAGAGGGGTAGCGGGAGGCACCTACGAGCAGTACTTC	CSARGVAGGTYEQYF	few	TRBD2	TRBV20-1	TRBJ2-7
TGCGCCAGCAGCCTCGAGCGGGGGAAATACGAGCAGTACTTC	CASSLERGKYEQYF	NA	TRBD2	TRBV5-1	TRBJ2-7
TGCAGTGTTAAACCGGGACTAGCGATCGCGAATGAGGGGTTCTTC	CSVKPGLAIANEGFF	NA	TRBD2	TRBV20-1	TRBJ2-1
TGTGCCAGCAGTTCCTATTATACCGGGGGAAATGAAAAACTGTTTTTT	CASSSYYTGGNEKLFF	NA	NA	TRBV12-3/TRBV12-4	TRBJ1-4
TGCAACCACTTCCGCTGTCAAGTCCAGTTCTTC	CNHFRCQVQFF	few	NA	TRBV20-1	TRBJ2-1
TGTGCCAGCAGTTTACCGGGGGTGCTCAATGAGCAGTTCTTC	CASSLPGVLNEQFF	NA	NA	TRBV12-3/TRBV12-4	TRBJ2-1
TGTGCCAGCAGCTTAGTCGGGGTCCCCACAGATACGCAGTATTTT	CASSLVGVPTDTQYF	NA	NA	TRBV13	TRBJ2-3
TGTGCCAGCAGTTGGCAGGGGGCAAGTGAAAAACTGTTTTTT	CASSWQGASEKLFF	few	TRBD1	TRBV27	TRBJ1-4
TGTGCCAGCAGTGAACTCCAGACGGGGGAGACCCAGTACTTC	CASSELQTGETQYF	few	NA	TRBV25-1	TRBJ2-5
TGTGCCAGCAGCTTGCGTTTGGTTGTCGGGTACAATGAGCAGTTCTTC	CASSLRLVVGYNEQFF	NA	NA	TRBV7-8	TRBJ2-1
TGCAGTGCTCCGCTAGCGGGAGTAGGGACCGGGGAGCTGTTTTTT	CSAPLAGVGTGELFF	NA	TRBD2	TRBV20-1	TRBJ2-2
TGTGCCAGCAGCTTAATGGGGGAGGCAGATACGCAGTATTTT	CASSLMGEADTQYF	NA	NA	TRBV7-3	TRBJ2-3
TGTGCCAGCAGCCATACGGGGCTAAGCGGGAGAGGCGAGCAGTACTTC	CASSHTGLSGRGEQYF	NA	TRBD2	TRBV3-1	TRBJ2-7
TGCAGCGTTGAGGTGGGACCTGGGCAAGAGACCCAGTACTTC	CSVEVGPGQETQYF	few	NA	TRBV29-1	TRBJ2-5
TGTGCCAGCAGCTCAACCGACGGCACTGAAGCTTTCTTT	CASSSTDGTEAFF	few	NA	TRBV7-2	TRBJ1-1
TGTGCCAGCAGTTTTTCGGGTCCAGATACGCAGTATTTT	CASSFSGPDTQYF	many	NA	TRBV12-3/TRBV12-4	TRBJ2-3
TGTGCCAGCAGACTAAACCCGGGACGTCTCTTGGATACGCAGTATTTT	CASRLNPGRLLDTQYF	NA	NA	TRBV2	TRBJ2-3
TGTGCCACCAGCAGGGATCTATGGGGCACCGGGGAGCTGTTTTTT	CATSRDLWGTGELFF	NA	NA	TRBV15	TRBJ2-2
TGTGCCAGTAGTATGCGGGACAGGGATGGCAATCAGCCCCAGCATTTT	CASSMRDRDGNQPQHF	NA	TRBD1	TRBV19	TRBJ1-5
TGTGCCAGCAGCCGCTGGACAGGGGGCTTGGGGGAGACCCAGTACTTC	CASSRWTGGLGETQYF	few	TRBD1	TRBV28	TRBJ2-5
TGCAGTGCTAGCCAACTAGCGGCCCAAGAGACCCAGTACTTC	CSASQLAAQETQYF	few	TRBD2	TRBV20-1	TRBJ2-5
TGCAGTGCTGCACAAGAGACCCAGTACTTC	CSAAQETQYF	many	NA	TRBV20-1	TRBJ2-5
TGTGCCAGCAGCTCATCCACCGGGACGGGGAGCTCCTACGAGCAGTACTTC	CASSSSTGTGSSYEQYF	once	NA	TRBV7-9	TRBJ2-7
TGTGCCAGCAGTTTACAGGGACAGGGGGCCATCACAGATACGCAGTATTTT	CASSLQGQGAITDTQYF	NA	TRBD1	TRBV28	TRBJ2-3
TGTGCCAGCAGTTTGGTGGGGAATTCACCCCTCCACTTT	CASSLVGNSPLHF	NA	NA	TRBV12-3/TRBV12-4	TRBJ1-6
TGTGCCAGCAGAGTAGCGGGAGGGCCGGCGGCTGAGCAGTTCTTC	CASRVAGGPAAEQFF	NA	TRBD2	TRBV7-2	TRBJ2-1
TGCGCCAGCAGCCAAGAACTGGCTTCCTACAATGAGCAGTTCTTC	CASSQELASYNEQFF	NA	NA	TRBV4-3	TRBJ2-1
TGCAGCGTTGAAGACCTAGGAGGCCCGCGGGACTTC	CSVEDLGGPRDF	NA	NA	TRBV29-1	TRBJ2-5
TGTGCCAGCAGCCCCGGGACGGCTCCCACAGATACGCAGTATTTT	CASSPGTAPTDTQYF	few	NA	TRBV7-9	TRBJ2-3
TGCAGTGCGCCGGGACTAGCGGGGGCGAAAACCGGGGAGCTGTTTTTT	CSAPGLAGAKTGELFF	few	TRBD2	TRBV20-1	TRBJ2-2
TGCAGTGCTAGAGATCGGCTAGCGGCTAACAATGAGCAGTTCTTC	CSARDRLAANNEQFF	few	TRBD2	TRBV20-1	TRBJ2-1
TGTGCCATCAGCGGACAGTACAATGAGCAGTTCTTC	CAISGQYNEQFF	many	NA	TRBV10-3	TRBJ2-1
TGCAGTGCAAAGACAGAAGAGACCCAGTACTTC	CSAKTEETQYF	few	NA	TRBV20-1	TRBJ2-5
TGTGCCAGCAGTCCGGCTAGCGGGAGACCCTACAATGAGCAGTTCTTC	CASSPASGRPYNEQFF	NA	TRBD2	TRBV6-1	TRBJ2-1
TGTGCCACCAGCGACGGGACAGGGGCCTACGAGCAGTACTTC	CATSDGTGAYEQYF	NA	TRBD1	TRBV24-1	TRBJ2-7
TGTGCCAGCAGCGGGGACGAGTACAATGAGCAGTTCTTC	CASSGDEYNEQFF	few	NA	TRBV2	TRBJ2-1
TGTGCCAGCAGTTACATTCCGGGACAGGGTTTCGATGAGCAGTTCTTC	CASSYIPGQGFDEQFF	NA	TRBD1	TRBV6-5	TRBJ2-1
TGTGCCAGCAGTTACTACCGGGAAGGCACCATATATTTT	CASSYYREGTIYF	many	NA	TRBV6-5	TRBJ1-3
TGTGCCAGCAGTTTATTCTCTAACAATGAGCAGTTCTTC	CASSLFSNNEQFF	NA	NA	TRBV28	TRBJ2-1
TGTGCCACCAGGGCTAGCACAGATACGCAGTATTTT	CATRASTDTQYF	many	NA	TRBV10-3	TRBJ2-3
TGTGCCAGCAGCCAAGTCAGGGGTACCAGAGAGACCCAGTACTTC	CASSQVRGTRETQYF	few	NA	TRBV3-1	TRBJ2-5
TGCGCCAGCAGCTTAACTAGCCTTGAGCAGTTCTTC	CASSLTSLEQFF	NA	NA	TRBV5-1	TRBJ2-1